A single T cell receptor beta chain is shown here with its context. What antigen it recognizes has not been identified. Base qualities are not recorded, but no much larger clone differs from it by a single base. Enrolling through a virtual design, the prospective study's participants ranged in age from roughly 18 to 89 years and lived across 20 to 25 United States geographic areas. In the prospective study, participants were assigned to cohorts based on the clinical history participants reported in a screening survey and a study questionnaire. Exposed participants were defined as having been in contact with someone with a PCR-confirmed or clinician-diagnosed COVID-19 case within 2 weeks of study entry. In the prospective study, whole blood, serum and a nasopharyngeal or oropharyngeal swab were collected from each participant by mobile phlebotomists. Additional blood draws and questionnaires over an approximately two-month period could optionally be provided by prospective study participants. Before DNA extraction, blood samples from the prospective study were shipped at room temperature or frozen.

The immunoSEQ Assay, a bias-controlled multiplex PCR, was used to amplify TCRbeta CDR3 regions from genomic DNA. Per the authors' processing: The number of nucleated cells in each sample was estimated from the amplification of reference gene primers within the assay. To quantify the absolute abundance of each unique TCRbeta CDR3 rearrangement, sequence reads were collapsed and filtered. For each sample, productive Simpson clonality was calculated by taking the square root of Simpson's diversity index across productive rearrangements. TCRdb carries this immuneACCESS record with in-frame sequences only. Its versions omit some clonotypes, under half of them owing to an unresolved V gene in the studies checked, with the rest unexplained. V and J calls and clone size are given by that table; D and trimming were obtained from the DNA. The sample table contains about 300,000 clones; only one count was recorded for 85% to 90% of them. Together, the top ten hold 2.5% to 3.5% of the sample.

The sample comes from a study of blood T cell repertoires in COVID-19 (dated by TCRdb to 2019 to 2021). General notes on the study: Samples covering the acute and convalescent phases of COVID-19 were provided by collaborators in the United States, Italy and Spain. The prospective study material was composed of cDNA or gDNA derived from T cells, B-cell-depleted T cells, or PBMCs. Subjects who had been exposed to COVID-19, were actively infected with it, or had recovered from it provided the deeply sampled blood TCRbeta repertoires that made up the dataset. A freely available public database, intended as a resource for researchers studying the immune response to SARS-CoV-2, is where the repertoires were released. Samples were obtained from the ongoing ImmuneRACE study (first 160 participants) and from about 1,300 subjects provided by 6 global collaborators. Nearly every sample came with metadata listing a de-identified subject ID, COVID-19 status, age in years and sex. Where HLA class I and class II types were available, the types were taken from metadata supplied by the sample provider, not from assay-based typing. The research as a whole found: How much clinical and demographic metadata was included differed by source and by participant, and the metadata was provided uncurated.

According to the germline V gene (reference sequence), CDR1 reads LGHDT and CDR2 reads YNNKEL. V sheds 0 bases and J sheds 8 bases, leaving 13 bases between their ends. From the cysteine through the phenylalanine, the CDR3 covers 14 amino acids. The only DNA kept is the CDR3, 42 bases in frame from the first base. The chain links TRBV3-1 (or the pseudogene TRBV3-2) with TRBJ1-1; the D gene is perhaps TRBD1, from 5 matching bases. This receptor was identified in a woman between 50 and 59 years old who had been exposed to COVID-19. Material: PBMCs or T cells enriched from blood (not recorded which). The bases are TGTGCCAGCAGCCAAGAGACCCAGGGTCGCGAAGCTTTCTTT. Its coded protein is CASSQETQGREAFF.